These T cell receptor beta chains were read from a single sample in a study of cytomegalovirus exposure and HLA in healthy donors. Produced via immunoSEQ multiplex PCR; TCRdb's table is partial and in-frame only. The sample records 140,000 to 150,000 clones, 75% to 90% being singletons. Sequencing was carried out using PBMCs. These receptors originate from a woman aged 25 to 39 in good health and CMV-seronegative. Each CDR3 is given with its conserved first and last residue. Fields, in order: V gene, J gene, clone size, D gene, CDR3 DNA, CDR3 protein. A D gene is named only where the DNA matches it firmly. Clone size is stated in some rows and not others, as once, few, many or a class when expanded.

TRBV30	TRBJ1-3	.	.	TGTGCCTGGAGTGGTAGGGGCGCCCAGCGAAGCACCATATATTTT	CAWSGRGAQRSTIYF
TRBV6-5	TRBJ2-5	.	.	TGTGCCAGCAGTGCGCCCGGGACACGAGAGACCCAGTACTTC	CASSAPGTRETQYF
TRBV27	TRBJ2-7	.	TRBD2	TGTGCCAGCAGTGCCTACGCTGGCGGGGGATCGAGGTACGAGCAGTACTTC	CASSAYAGGGSRYEQYF
TRBV11-2	TRBJ1-4	once	.	TGTGCCAGCAGCTTAGATCGGGGGTCGGCTAATGAAAAACTGTTTTTT	CASSLDRGSANEKLFF
TRBV10-1	TRBJ2-1	.	TRBD2	TGCGCCAGCAGCCCCGAGAGCGGGAGGCCCTCCCAATCCTATGAGCAGTTCTTC	CASSPESGRPSQSYEQFF
TRBV5-1	TRBJ1-4	few	TRBD1	TGCGCCAGCAGCACAGGGGGCACTAATGAAAAACTGTTTTTT	CASSTGGTNEKLFF
TRBV29-1	TRBJ2-6	.	.	TGCAGCGTTGAAGATCTGTCCGCCGGGGGGGCCAACGTCCTGACTTTC	CSVEDLSAGGANVLTF
TRBV28	TRBJ1-5	.	.	TGTGCCAGCACCAATGGTGGGAGGAGCAATCAGCCCCAGCATTTT	CASTNGGRSNQPQHF
TRBV18	TRBJ1-5	.	.	TGTGCCAGCTCACCACTTACCATTCAGGTGGATCAGCCCCAGCATTTT	CASSPLTIQVDQPQHF
TRBV11-2	TRBJ1-3	.	TRBD1	TGTGCCAGCAGCCCGACAGGGTCGACGCCTGGAAACACCATATATTTT	CASSPTGSTPGNTIYF
TRBV5-4	TRBJ1-6	.	TRBD1	TGTGCCAGCAGCCGGGGACAGGGTCATTCACCCCTCCACTTT	CASSRGQGHSPLHF
TRBV4-1	TRBJ1-1	.	.	TGCGCCAGCAGCCAAGGTCAGCGGTCCTCTGAAGCTTTCTTT	CASSQGQRSSEAFF
TRBV10-3	TRBJ2-7	.	.	TGTGCCATCAGTGACGACAGATACGAGCAGTACTTC	CAISDDRYEQYF
TRBV19	TRBJ1-1	.	TRBD1	TGTGCCAGTTTTCTGACAGGGGTGAACACTGAAGCTTTCTTT	CASFLTGVNTEAFF
TRBV27	TRBJ2-7	.	TRBD1	TGTGCCAGCAGTTCGGACAGGGGTTCCTACGAGCAGTACTTC	CASSSDRGSYEQYF
TRBV15	TRBJ2-6	.	.	TGTGCCACCAGCCCTGACAGTGCTGGGGCCAACGTCCTGACTTTC	CATSPDSAGANVLTF
TRBV25-1	TRBJ1-6	.	.	TGTGCCAGCAGTGAAAGGGGCCCCTATAATTCACCCCTCCACTTT	CASSERGPYNSPLHF
TRBV7-9	TRBJ2-7	.	TRBD1	TGTGCCAGCAGCCGACAGGGGAGCAACGAGCAGTACTTC	CASSRQGSNEQYF
TRBV6-6	TRBJ1-5	once	TRBD1	TGTGCCAGCAGCTGGACAGGCGGGGATAGCAATCAGCCCCAGCATTTT	CASSWTGGDSNQPQHF
TRBV5-1	TRBJ1-1	.	TRBD1	TGCGCCAGCAGCTCCGAGGGGGCGGGGATGAACACTGAAGCTTTCTTT	CASSSEGAGMNTEAFF
TRBV11-2	TRBJ2-2	.	.	TGTGCCACCCACAGCCCGAACACCGGGGAGCTGTTTTTT	CATHSPNTGELFF
TRBV11-2	TRBJ2-5	.	.	TGTGCCAGCACCGTCGGTTGGGGCCGAGAGACCCAGTACTTC	CASTVGWGRETQYF
TRBV5-5	TRBJ1-1	.	TRBD1	TGTGCCAGCAGCCCCGACACAGGGGAAGTAACTGAAGCTTTCTTT	CASSPDTGEVTEAFF
TRBV5-1	TRBJ2-7	.	TRBD2	TGCGCCAGCAGCTTGGTAGCGGGTAGCTCCTACGAGCAGTACTTC	CASSLVAGSSYEQYF
TRBV28	TRBJ2-2	.	.	TGTGCCAGCAGTATCGACACCGGGGAGCTGTTTTTT	CASSIDTGELFF
TRBV27	TRBJ1-5	.	.	TGTGCCAGCAGTTTAGGGGGGGGAAATCAGCCCCAGCATTTT	CASSLGGGNQPQHF
TRBV6-6	TRBJ2-2	few	TRBD1	TGTGCCAGCAGTTTGGACAGGCCGAACACCGGGGAGCTGTTTTTT	CASSLDRPNTGELFF
TRBV4-3	TRBJ2-2	.	.	TGCGCCAGCAGCCTTACCTTAGGGGGGGACACCGGGGAGCTGTTTTTT	CASSLTLGGDTGELFF
TRBV5-4	TRBJ2-6	.	.	TGTGCCAGCAGTATCGGACGGGAAGTCCTGACTTTC	CASSIGREVLTF
TRBV7-8	TRBJ2-2	.	TRBD2	TGTGCCAGCAGCTCGCTAGCGGGGGGCTCGAACACCGGGGAGCTGTTTTTT	CASSSLAGGSNTGELFF
TRBV7-6	TRBJ2-6	.	TRBD2	TGTGCCAGCAGCTTAGCCCCGGGGAGGGCGGGCTCTGGGGCCAACGTCCTGACTTTC	CASSLAPGRAGSGANVLTF
TRBV19	TRBJ2-7	few	TRBD1	TGTGCCAGTAGACTGACAGGGGAGGACGAGCAGTACTTC	CASRLTGEDEQYF
TRBV2	TRBJ2-2	few	TRBD1	TGTGCCCGATCGACGGGGACAGGGGGCAGCAGGGAGCTGTTTTTT	CARSTGTGGSRELFF
TRBV7-9	TRBJ2-7	once	TRBD2	TGTGCCAGCAGCATGCTAGCGGGGTACCACGAGCAGTACTTC	CASSMLAGYHEQYF
TRBV19	TRBJ2-7	.	TRBD2	TGTGCCAGTAGTGCTGTAGCGGGCCCCCACGAGCAGTACTTC	CASSAVAGPHEQYF
TRBV12-5	TRBJ2-3	.	.	TGTGCTAGTGGTTTTGAGGCGGCAAGCACAGATACGCAGTATTTT	CASGFEAASTDTQYF
TRBV9	TRBJ1-6	.	TRBD1	TGTGCCAGCAGCGCCGGACAGGGGAGGGTTTCACCCCTCCACTTT	CASSAGQGRVSPLHF